This TCR beta chain was sequenced for a study of blood T cell repertoires in COVID-19. Germline loops: CDR1 KGHDR, CDR2 SFDVKD. This CDR3 region has 14 residues. Trimming left V 4 bases short and J 2 bases short, with 8 bases between. Study processing details: Reference gene primer amplification gave nucleated cell count estimates. Clones were read by immunoSEQ multiplex PCR, and TCRdb kept only the in-frame ones, dropping some. The DNA was the basis for D and trimming; V, J and clone size are from that table. The table has over 50,000 clones, 86% seen once; the top ten hold about 14%. The origin of this receptor is a human donor in a cohort sampled during active COVID-19. This chain joins TRBV24-1 and TRBJ2-1; the D is unclear. Sequencing was performed on peripheral blood. The DNA for the CDR3 is TGTGCCACCAGTGAAGGAGTCCCCTACAATGAGCAGTTCTTC. Translation gives CATSEGVPYNEQFF.